These 16 T cell receptor beta chains share one sample of origin, sequenced in a study of blood T cell repertoires in COVID-19. Generated by immunoSEQ multiplex PCR, the TCRdb table keeps only in-frame clones and is missing some. The repertoire holds 70,000 to 95,000 clones, about 79% seen once, with approximately 20% in the top ten. Material: peripheral blood. Receptors were obtained from a woman in her forties or fifties with acute or convalescent COVID-19.

This clone was counted between two and nine times. The genes are TRBV5-6 and TRBJ1-5; tentative D call: TRBD1 (6 bases). V was cut by 4 bases and J by 2 bases, with 16 bases left in between. The CDR3 spans 16 residues. Germline CDR1 reads SGHDT; CDR2 reads YYEEEE. CDR3 region: CASSNRVGLGNQPQHF. The CDR3 bases are TGTGCCAGCAGCAACAGGGTTGGTTTGGGCAATCAGCCCCAGCATTTT.

V and J are TRBV7-2 and TRBJ2-5; D unresolved. Germline CDR1 is SGHTA and CDR2 is FQGNSA. V was cut by 3 bases and J by 0 bases, with 5 bases left in between. CDR3 length: 13 residues. CDR3 region: CASSFSNQETQYF. CDR3 coding DNA: TGTGCCAGCAGCTTTTCCAACCAAGAGACCCAGTACTTC.

The chain links TRBV18 to TRBJ2-7; TRBD1 matches 9 bases. Germline V gene data show CDR1 as KGHSH and CDR2 as LQKENI. V dropped 3 bases and J dropped 2; count of bases not matched to a gene: 8. CDR3 length equals 16 residues. The CDR3 DNA reads as TGTGCCAGCTCACCCTCCAGGGACAGGGTAGCCTACGAGCAGTACTTC. Protein product: CASSPSRDRVAYEQYF.

The V gene is TRBV30, the J gene TRBJ1-1; D remains unclear. Looked up from germline, CDR1 is GTSNPN and CDR2 is SVGIG (reference sequence). V lost 5 bases to trimming and J lost 4 bases, with 11 bases between them. CDR3 length: 12 amino acids. CDR3 bases: TGTGCCTGGGATCATGCGGGCACTGAAGCTTTCTTT. It translates to CAWDHAGTEAFF.

This clone was seen at least ten times. This chain joins TRBV5-1 and TRBJ1-2; perhaps TRBD1 as D (6 bases). Germline CDR1 and CDR2: SGHRS and YFSETQ. CDR3 length equals 13 residues. Trimming pared 4 bases from V and 3 bases from J, leaving 10 bases between. CDR3 DNA sequence: TGCGCCAGCAGCCTGGACAGCTACTATGGCTACACCTTC. It encodes CASSLDSYYGYTF.

This chain connects TRBV4-2 to TRBJ1-1; TRBD1 might be the D (5 bases). Trimming stripped 4 bases from V and 9 bases from J, with 12 bases between. The CDR3 is made up of 12 amino acids. Germline V gene data show CDR1 as LGHNA and CDR2 as YNFKEQ. The CDR3, as DNA: TGTGCCAGCAGCCGCGGGACGGAAAAAGCTTTCTTT. It yields the protein CASSRGTEKAFF.

This clone has more than one count but fewer than ten. The chain is built from TRBV7-3 and TRBJ2-1; D uncertain. Germline CDR1 SGHTA, CDR2 FQGTGA. This CDR3 contains 13 residues. Trimming cost V 3 bases and J 1 base, with 4 bases left between them. CDR3 coding DNA: TGTGCCAGCAGCTTCACTTCCTACAATGAGCAGTTCTTC. Protein product: CASSFTSYNEQFF.

V gene TRBV15 combines with J gene TRBJ1-1; 7 bases are a match to TRBD1. From germline, CDR1 is LNHNV and CDR2 YYDKDF (reference sequence). CDR3 size: 15 residues. The ends lost 3 bases at V and 6 bases at J; junction bases unmatched: 10. CDR3 coding DNA: TGTGCCACCAGCAGCGGCTTAGGGGGCGCCGCTGAAGCTTTCTTT. It specifies CATSSGLGGAAEAFF.

The chain's CDR3 is CASSRDRGINEQFF. In nucleotides, the CDR3 is TGTGCCAGCAGCAGGGACAGGGGGATCAATGAGCAGTTCTTC. The chain couples TRBV5-5 to TRBJ2-1; 11 bases agree with TRBD1. With 4 bases clipped from V and 6 bases from J, the junction kept 3 bases outside the gene matches. Looked up from germline, CDR1 is SGHKS and CDR2 is YYEKEE (reference sequence). CDR3 length: 14 residues.

This clone was observed a handful of times. This chain links TRBV7-2 with TRBJ2-7; TRBD2 agrees at 7 bases. The CDR3 runs 19 residues. Trimming took 5 bases from V and 2 from J; bases not matched to a gene: 21. Germline CDR1 SGHTA, CDR2 FQGNSA. The DNA for the CDR3 is TGTGCCAGCAGCAAACGACAGAAGAGAGGCGGGAGTTTCCCCTACGAGCAGTACTTC. It yields the protein CASSKRQKRGGSFPYEQYF. The whole variable domain, remainder taken from reference TRBV7-2 and TRBJ2-7, is GAGVSQSPSNKVTEKGKDVELRCDPISGHTALYWYRQSLGQGLEFLIYFQGNSAPDKSGLPSDRFSAERTGGSVSTLTIQRTQQEDSAVYLCASSKRQKRGGSFPYEQYFGPGTRLTVT.

The chain combines TRBV4-3 with TRBJ2-1; perhaps TRBD2 as D (5 bases). The germline CDR1 and CDR2 sequences are LGHNA and YSLEER. This CDR3 spans 18 amino acids. With 2 bases removed from V and 0 bases from J, the gap between germline ends came to 17 bases. The CDR3 region is CASSQSSDFPSSYNEQFF. CDR3 in DNA: TGCGCCAGCAGCCAATCCTCGGACTTCCCGAGCTCCTACAATGAGCAGTTCTTC.

The chain links TRBV29-1 to TRBJ1-2; possible D gene TRBD1, 6 bases. In germline, CDR1 is SQVTM, CDR2 ANQGSEA. The CDR3 is made up of 14 amino acids. Trimming removed 7 bases at V and 2 bases at J, with 17 bases between. The CDR3 sequence: CSGMVRGRNYGYTF. As DNA, the CDR3 is TGCAGCGGAATGGTGCGGGGGCGCAACTATGGCTACACCTTC.

J is TRBJ2-6 and V is TRBV7-8; tentative D call: TRBD1 (5 bases). Germline CDR1 SGHVS, CDR2 FQNEAQ. This CDR3 has 16 amino acids. With 2 bases removed from V and 0 bases from J, the gap between germline ends came to 8 bases. The CDR3 DNA sequence: TGTGCCAGCAGCTTAACCAGGGCCTCTGGGGCCAACGTCCTGACTTTC. It specifies CASSLTRASGANVLTF.

This chain links TRBV2 with TRBJ1-4; D gene ambiguous. The CDR3 has 11 amino acids. The V gene lost 7 bases and the J gene lost 5 bases, with 5 bases spanning the gap. Germline V lookup: CDR1 SNHLY, CDR2 FYNNEI. The CDR3 DNA reads as TGTGCCAGCACTCTCAATGAAAAACTGTTTTTT. As protein: CASTLNEKLFF.

This clone was detected a few times. The chain has TRBV5-1 and TRBJ1-2; TRBD1 agrees at 8 bases. This CDR3 is built from 15 residues. The germline V gene has CDR1 SGHRS and CDR2 YFSETQ. V shed 1 base, J shed 8 bases, and the junction held 10 bases outside the gene matches. The CDR3, as DNA: TGCGCCAGCAGCTTGCTTTACAGGGGGAAGGACGGCTACACCTTC. Its translation is CASSLLYRGKDGYTF.

A note on this clone: Other nucleotide sequences from this sample produce the same CDR3. V and J are TRBV3-1 (or the pseudogene TRBV3-2) and TRBJ2-7; perhaps TRBD1 as D (6 bases). Germline loops: CDR1 LGHDT, CDR2 YNNKEL (reference sequence). The V and J ends lost 1 base and 2 bases respectively, with 12 bases between them. The CDR3 has 15 amino acids. The CDR3 spells CASSQAGGRTYEQYF. Written as DNA, the CDR3 is TGTGCCAGCAGCCAAGCTGGGGGCCGCACCTACGAGCAGTACTTC.